This T cell receptor beta chain appears in the sequencing data of a study of glioma-infiltrating T cells. Study results and limitations: Gliomas, especially low-grade, showed above-expected tissue-blood divergence; non-neoplastic patients showed below.

At least ten counts were recorded for this clonotype. Its antigen is undetermined. V lost 2 bases to trimming and J lost 2 bases, with 6 bases between them. This CDR3 is 13 amino acids long. Germline lookup yields CDR1 MNHNY and CDR2 SVGAGI (reference sequence). Using RNA template, CDR3s of TCR alpha and beta were amplified with iRepertoire arm-PCR. Input was 100-400 ng of tissue mRNA or PBMC total RNA. TCRdb processed the multiplex PCR reads anew with MiXCR; each CDR3 protein has one entry. The table lists more than 100,000 distinct CDR3 sequences, 25% to 30% of them singletons. This sequence originates from a human donor with low-grade glioma or glioblastoma, undergoing nonglioma brain surgery, or in good health (not recorded which). The sequenced sample consisted of glioma tissue, nonneoplastic brain tissue, or PBMCs (not recorded which). V usage is TRBV6-6 and J usage is TRBJ2-5; D not certain. CDR3 bases: TGTGCCAGCAGTTACGCCGGACAAGAGACCCAGTACTTC. It translates to CASSYAGQETQYF.